This passage covers 14 T cell receptor beta chains from one sample sequenced in a study of cytomegalovirus exposure and HLA in healthy donors. This table comes from immunoSEQ multiplex PCR, and its TCRdb copy is limited to in-frame clones, with some not included. The sample has roughly 150,000 clones; 85% to 90% are singletons. The sample taken for sequencing was PBMCs. The receptors here all came from a woman between 18 and 29 years old in good health and CMV-seropositive.

Of note for this clone: In the same sample, other DNA sequences code for this CDR3. The gene calls are TRBV15 and TRBJ2-7; tentative D call: TRBD1 (5 bases). CDR3 length: 14 residues. V dropped 1 base and J dropped 2 bases, with 9 bases sitting between them. The V gene's germline CDR1 is LNHNV and CDR2 YYDKDF (reference sequence). CDR3 protein: CATSRGPGPYEQYF. The DNA for the CDR3 is TGTGCCACCAGCAGAGGACCAGGGCCCTACGAGCAGTACTTC.

The V and J genes are TRBV7-8 and TRBJ2-3; the match to TRBD2 covers 9 bases. The J segment lost 2 bases and the V segment lost 5 bases, leaving 8 bases of the junction unmatched. The CDR3 is 16 residues long. Germline loops: CDR1 SGHVS, CDR2 FQNEAQ. CDR3 region: CASSLQTSGDTDTQYF. The DNA for the CDR3 is TGTGCCAGCAGCCTACAGACTAGCGGAGACACAGATACGCAGTATTTT. Full variable domain (rest looked up from reference TRBV7-8 and TRBJ2-3): GAGVSQSPRYKVAKRGQDVALRCDPISGHVSLFWYQQALGQGPEFLTYFQNEAQLDKSGLPSDRFFAERPEGSVSTLKIQRTQQEDSAVYLCASSLQTSGDTDTQYFGPGTRLTVL.

CDR3 in amino acids: CAWHLAGGQGIQYF. Written as DNA, the CDR3 is TGTGCCTGGCATTTAGCGGGAGGTCAGGGCATTCAGTACTTC. This chain connects TRBV30 to TRBJ2-4, with TRBD2 matching over 10 bases. J lost 9 bases, V lost 5 bases, and 10 bases had no gene match. This CDR3 contains 14 residues. Germline V lookup: CDR1 GTSNPN, CDR2 SVGIG (reference sequence).

This rearrangement joins TRBV27 to TRBJ2-7; maybe TRBD2 (6 bases). CDR3 size: 11 residues. The germline V gene has CDR1 MNHEY and CDR2 SMNVEV (reference sequence). The ends were cut back, 8 bases at V and 6 bases at J, with 11 bases in the middle. The CDR3 region is CASLRGTEQYF. As DNA, the CDR3 is TGTGCCAGCCTCCGGGGGACCGAGCAGTACTTC.

The DNA for the CDR3 is TGTGCCAGCAGCTTAGAGGGAGGAGTCTACGAGCAGTACTTC. Translated, it gives CASSLEGGVYEQYF. V is TRBV7-2 and J is TRBJ2-7; perhaps TRBD2 as D (6 bases). Germline V gene lookup returns CDR1 SGHTA and CDR2 FQGNSA. The V and J ends lost 1 base and 3 bases respectively, with 10 bases between them. The CDR3 is 14 residues long.

The chain employs TRBV27 and TRBJ1-1; no reliable D call. CDR1 MNHEY and CDR2 SMNVEV come from the germline V gene (reference sequence). The CDR3 consists of 13 residues. Trimming took 1 base from V and 4 from J, leaving 7 bases between them. For the CDR3, the DNA is TGTGCCAGCAGTTTATTTTTCGGCACTGAAGCTTTCTTT. Translation: CASSLFFGTEAFF.

The genes are TRBV18 and TRBJ2-2; 8 positions agree with TRBD1. After removal of 4 bases from V and 1 base from J, the junction contained 5 bases not matched to a gene. The CDR3 length is 16 residues. Looked up from germline, CDR1 is KGHSH and CDR2 is LQKENI. The CDR3 DNA sequence: TGTGCCAGCTCACACCTCGACAGGGGGAACACCGGGGAGCTGTTTTTT. It is translated as CASSHLDRGNTGELFF.

The chain is built from TRBV4-2 and TRBJ2-1; 7 positions agree with TRBD2. The CDR3 has 16 residues. The V gene's germline CDR1 is LGHNA and CDR2 YNFKEQ. The ends lost 0 bases at V and 4 bases at J; junction bases unmatched: 6. This CDR3 reads CASSQDKLAIYNEQFF. As DNA, the CDR3 is TGTGCCAGCAGCCAAGATAAACTAGCGATTTACAATGAGCAGTTCTTC.

This clone appeared once. The chain recombines TRBV5-4 with TRBJ2-7; tentative D call: TRBD1 (6 bases). This CDR3 has 15 amino acids. CDR1 and CDR2 (germline): SGHNT, YYREEE (reference sequence). Deletions cut 0 bases from V and 0 bases from J, with 10 bases between. The CDR3 DNA follows: TGTGCCAGCAGCTTGGGGGACACAAGCTCCTACGAGCAGTACTTC. Protein sequence: CASSLGDTSSYEQYF.

The chain couples TRBV19 to TRBJ1-1; TRBD1 aligns across 7 bases. Trimming removed 6 bases from V and 0 bases from J; junction bases left unmatched: 7. The CDR3 totals 15 residues. The V gene's germline CDR1 is LNHDA and CDR2 SQIVND (reference sequence). The CDR3 protein is CASRLWTGMNTEAFF. CDR3 nucleotides: TGTGCCAGTAGGTTGTGGACAGGTATGAACACTGAAGCTTTCTTT.

The chain recombines TRBV30 with TRBJ2-3; 7 bases are shared with TRBD2. Germline V lookup: CDR1 GTSNPN, CDR2 SVGIG (reference sequence). This CDR3 comprises 14 residues. V lost 8 bases to trimming and J lost 2 bases; unmatched junction nucleotides: 10. The CDR3 DNA sequence: TGTGCCGCAGTCAGGCGGGAGAACACAGATACGCAGTATTTT. Translation gives CAAVRRENTDTQYF.

To note about this clone: This specimen includes other DNA sequences encoding the same CDR3. The genes are TRBV18 and TRBJ1-1; no definite D call. The germline V gene encodes CDR1 KGHSH and CDR2 LQKENI. This CDR3 spans 14 amino acids. Deletions cut 2 bases from V and 1 base from J, with 8 bases between. CDR3 nucleotide sequence: TGTGCCAGCTCACCAGCCCGGGGGAACACTGAAGCTTTCTTT. Protein: CASSPARGNTEAFF.

J is TRBJ1-1 and V is TRBV7-6, with 7 bases that match TRBD1. The CDR3 extends over 17 amino acids. Germline values: CDR1 SGHVS, CDR2 FNYEAQ. Trimming at V came to 8 bases and at J to 1 base, leaving 16 bases not matched to a gene. Here the CDR3 reads CASQESNYRGKNTEAFF. The CDR3 DNA reads TGTGCCAGCCAAGAATCCAATTACAGGGGCAAGAACACTGAAGCTTTCTTT.

The chain recombines TRBV11-3 with TRBJ1-2; D is possibly TRBD1 (6 bases). The CDR3 has 16 residues. The V and J ends lost 1 base and 4 bases respectively, with 16 bases between them. Germline V gene data show CDR1 as SGHNT and CDR2 as YENEEA. This CDR3 reads CASSLVPGELVYGYTF. CDR3 DNA: TGTGCCAGCAGCTTAGTTCCAGGGGAGCTGGTCTATGGCTACACCTTC.